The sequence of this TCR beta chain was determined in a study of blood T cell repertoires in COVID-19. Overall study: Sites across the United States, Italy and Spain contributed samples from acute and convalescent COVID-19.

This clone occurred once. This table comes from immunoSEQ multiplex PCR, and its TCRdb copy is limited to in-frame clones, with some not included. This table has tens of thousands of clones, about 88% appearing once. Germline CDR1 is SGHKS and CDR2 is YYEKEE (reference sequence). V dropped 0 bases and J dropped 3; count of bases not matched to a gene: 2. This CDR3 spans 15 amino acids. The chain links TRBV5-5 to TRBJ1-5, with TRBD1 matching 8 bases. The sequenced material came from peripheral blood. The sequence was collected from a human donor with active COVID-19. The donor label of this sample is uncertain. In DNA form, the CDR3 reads TGTGCCAGCAGCTTGGGACAGGGGTACAATCAGCCCCAGCATTTT. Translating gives CASSLGQGYNQPQHF.